This T cell receptor (beta chain) originates from a study of cytomegalovirus exposure and HLA in healthy donors. Broader study findings: Most of the TCR beta V segments (in an earlier analysis) were productive either about 87% or about 30% of the time. Generally TCR sequences proved uncommon, though certain public TCRs appeared in numerous donors. Common viral pathogens seemed, in a later analysis, to connect with several of the most significant clusters. One cluster of highly shared sequence variants probably arose as a sequencing artifact.

Trimming took 7 bases from V and 5 from J; bases not matched to a gene: 8. CDR1 is SNHLY and CDR2 is FYNNEI in the germline V gene. The CDR3 runs 15 residues. This clone was counted only a few times. What it recognizes is unknown. Primers: 60 Vbeta forward and 13 Jbeta reverse. The assay was immunoSEQ multiplex PCR, and TCRdb's table has in-frame clones only and misses some. The sample has about 120,000 clones, 75% seen once. This TCR came from a woman between 18 and 30 years old in good health and CMV-seronegative. The material sequenced was PBMCs. This chain connects TRBV2 to TRBJ2-2, with 9 bases fitting TRBD1. The CDR3 DNA reads TGTGCCAGCAATTATGACAGGGGGGGGACCGGGGAGCTGTTTTTT. The encoded protein is CASNYDRGGTGELFF. The whole variable domain, remainder taken from reference TRBV2 and TRBJ2-2, is EPEVTQTPSHQVTQMGQEVILRCVPISNHLYFYWYRQILGQKVEFLVSFYNNEISEKSEIFDDQFSVERPDGSNFTLKIRSTKLEDSAMYFCASNYDRGGTGELFFGEGSRLTVL.